This T cell receptor beta chain stems from a study of cytomegalovirus exposure and HLA in healthy donors. Study-level information: Among the approximately 400 genotyped donors, 70% to 90% were placed in the Caucasian-associated ancestry cluster.

Study results and caveats: It was reportedly the case that the classifier diagnosed cytomegalovirus status with high specificity and sensitivity. A later analysis by the authors found several of the most significant clusters apparently linked to common viral pathogens.

The V segment lost 3 bases and the J segment 1 base; nucleotides outside the gene matches: 5. This CDR3 comprises 16 residues. Germline V CDR1 and CDR2: MNHEY, SMNVEV (reference sequence). As for this clone: Its antigen is not known.

Primers for the PCR totalled 60 Vbeta and 13 Jbeta. Measured with immunoSEQ multiplex PCR; TCRdb has only the in-frame clones, and not every one. This table has hundreds of thousands of clones, roughly 81% appearing once. This chain uses TRBV27 with TRBJ1-1; 10 nucleotides line up with TRBD1. The sequencing input was PBMCs. The TCR was taken from a girl aged 2 to 10 in good health and CMV-seronegative. CDR3 residues: CASSLGDRGRNTEAFF. CDR3 DNA sequence: TGTGCCAGCAGTTTGGGGGACAGGGGACGGAACACTGAAGCTTTCTTT.